This T cell receptor beta chain was sequenced for a study of tumor-infiltrating lymphocytes in primary liver carcinoma. At the level of the study: Read depth, roughly 3.5 to 8 million productive TCRbeta reads, did not differ significantly between tissues.

Germline CDR1 reads SGHAT; CDR2 reads FQNNGV. The CDR3 spans 12 residues. This clonotype was seen a single time. The conserved phenylalanine or tryptophan normally closing the CDR3 is absent here, so this likely arose from a read error. From around 500 ng total RNA, TCR beta cDNA was generated with a primer in the constant region. Researchers made the TCR beta libraries by running three nested multiplex PCR rounds with slightly modified ARM-PCR. Use of TRBV1-TRBV30 forward primers with a C-beta reverse primer characterized the first two PCR rounds, which lasted around 9 cycles each. TCRdb redid the calling of the multiplex PCR reads with MiXCR, one entry per CDR3 protein. The sample consists of under 90,000 distinct CDR3 sequences, approximately 77% of them appearing once. Unsorted bulk tissue of about 20-32 mg yielded co-extracted RNA and DNA.

Material: liver tumor tissue from sampling region 1. Noted subset: tumor region T1, superior pole. This clonotype was sampled from a man between 35 and 55 years old with primary liver carcinoma and hepatitis B virus infection. The chain combines TRBV11-2 with TRBJ2-7; 7 bases agree with TRBD2. The CDR3 bases are TGTGCCAGCAGCCCGGGAGGCTACGAACAGTACCTC. Its protein product is CASSPGGYEQYL.